The rows below give T cell receptor beta chains drawn from one sample of a study of blood T cells in healthy people across ages. TCRdb recomputed calls from the 5' RACE reads with MiXCR, one row per CDR3 protein. Among under 2,000,000 distinct CDR3 sequences, about 50% were seen once, and the ten largest hold more than 2%. The sample consisted of blood. The receptors derive from a woman aged 40 to 50 in good health. Both conserved end residues are part of each CDR3. Fields, in order: D gene, V gene, J gene, clone size, CDR3 protein, CDR3 DNA. D genes are given only for firm matches. Size is omitted from some rows. Given values are once, few, many or a class for expanded clones.

D: TRBD1
V: TRBV20-1
J: TRBJ1-5
size: .
CDR3: CSAEEDRGVRGNQPQHF
DNA: TGCAGTGCCGAGGAGGACAGGGGGGTTCGGGGCAATCAGCCCCAGCATTTT

D: TRBD1
V: TRBV7-2
J: TRBJ1-5
size: few
CDR3: CASSSGGSGNQPQHF
DNA: TGTGCCAGCAGCTCAGGGGGCTCGGGCAATCAGCCCCAGCATTTT

D: .
V: TRBV12-3/TRBV12-4
J: TRBJ1-1
size: .
CDR3: CASSEGVSAEAFF
DNA: TGTGCCAGCAGCGAAGGAGTTAGCGCTGAAGCTTTCTTT

D: TRBD1
V: TRBV20-1
J: TRBJ2-1
size: .
CDR3: CSAPRQGNIYNEQFF
DNA: TGCAGTGCTCCTAGACAGGGGAATATCTACAATGAGCAGTTCTTC

D: .
V: TRBV3-1
J: TRBJ2-5
size: once
CDR3: CASSLRNEVGTQYF
DNA: TGTGCCAGCAGCCTAAGGAACGAGGTGGGGACCCAGTACTTC

D: .
V: TRBV12-3/TRBV12-4
J: TRBJ2-7
size: many
CDR3: CASSSVPYEQYF
DNA: TGTGCCAGCAGTTCCGTCCCCTACGAGCAGTACTTC

D: TRBD2
V: TRBV4-2
J: TRBJ2-1
size: .
CDR3: CASSQYTLAAYNEQFF
DNA: TGTGCCAGCAGCCAATACACACTAGCGGCCTACAATGAGCAGTTCTTC

D: TRBD2
V: TRBV7-2
J: TRBJ2-3
size: .
CDR3: CASSFGGSSGGDTQYF
DNA: TGTGCCAGCAGCTTCGGCGGGTCTAGCGGGGGAGATACGCAGTATTTT

D: TRBD1
V: TRBV5-1
J: TRBJ2-7
size: few
CDR3: CASSRFATGGGEQYF
DNA: TGCGCCAGCAGCCGTTTTGCGACAGGGGGCGGGGAGCAGTACTTC

D: .
V: TRBV11-2
J: TRBJ2-4
size: few
CDR3: CASSSGSGQYF
DNA: TGTGCCAGCAGCTCAGGCTCGGGGCAGTACTTC

D: TRBD2
V: TRBV7-9
J: TRBJ2-5
size: few
CDR3: CASSFPGGKETQYF
DNA: TGTGCCAGCAGCTTCCCCGGGGGGAAAGAGACCCAGTACTTC

D: .
V: TRBV5-5
J: TRBJ2-6
size: few
CDR3: CASSEYRVLNSGANVLTF
DNA: TGTGCCAGCAGCGAATACAGGGTCCTCAACTCTGGGGCCAACGTCCTGACTTTC

D: .
V: TRBV25-1
J: TRBJ2-1
size: .
CDR3: CASSEQLINEQFF
DNA: TGTGCCAGCAGTGAACAACTAATCAATGAGCAGTTCTTC

D: TRBD1
V: TRBV5-1
J: TRBJ1-2
size: few
CDR3: CASSGEGTGHRYTF
DNA: TGCGCCAGCAGCGGGGAAGGGACAGGGCATCGCTACACCTTC

D: TRBD1
V: TRBV11-2
J: TRBJ1-6
size: once
CDR3: CASSIPGQGGNSPLHF
DNA: TGTGCCAGCAGCATTCCGGGACAGGGAGGCAATTCACCCCTCCACTTT

D: TRBD1
V: TRBV28
J: TRBJ1-2
size: .
CDR3: CASRRLGTGGGYTF
DNA: TGTGCCAGCAGGCGGCTCGGGACAGGGGGCGGCTACACCTTC

D: TRBD1
V: TRBV6-5
J: TRBJ1-5
size: few
CDR3: CASKRGLNQPQHF
DNA: TGTGCCAGCAAAAGGGGGCTCAATCAGCCCCAGCATTTT

D: .
V: TRBV6-5
J: TRBJ2-7
size: few
CDR3: CASTHGGLTYEQYF
DNA: TGTGCCAGCACCCACGGCGGCCTCACCTACGAGCAGTACTTC

D: .
V: TRBV12-3/TRBV12-4
J: TRBJ1-1
size: .
CDR3: CASSAPRTPNTEAFF
DNA: TGTGCCAGCAGTGCACCTAGGACACCGAACACTGAAGCTTTCTTT

D: .
V: TRBV6-2/TRBV6-3
J: TRBJ2-7
size: .
CDR3: CASTSLEGYEQYF
DNA: TGTGCCAGCACTTCTTTGGAGGGCTACGAGCAGTACTTC

D: .
V: TRBV7-2
J: TRBJ2-5
size: .
CDR3: CASSPGTREEETQYF
DNA: TGTGCCAGCAGCCCCGGGACAAGGGAGGAGGAGACCCAGTACTTC

D: TRBD2
V: TRBV6-6
J: TRBJ2-1
size: .
CDR3: CASRDSGNGNEQFF
DNA: TGTGCCAGCAGAGATAGCGGGAACGGCAATGAGCAGTTCTTC

D: TRBD1
V: TRBV18
J: TRBJ2-7
size: .
CDR3: CASSSDRGIEQYF
DNA: TGTGCCAGCTCCTCGGACAGGGGCATCGAGCAGTACTTC

D: TRBD2
V: TRBV7-3
J: TRBJ2-1
size: .
CDR3: CASSLPETSGGLDEQFF
DNA: TGTGCCAGCAGCTTGCCGGAAACTAGCGGGGGTTTAGATGAGCAGTTCTTC

D: .
V: TRBV2
J: TRBJ2-7
size: .
CDR3: CASSGPIGSSYEQYF
DNA: TGTGCCAGCAGTGGTCCTATCGGAAGCTCCTACGAGCAGTACTTC

D: TRBD2
V: TRBV19
J: TRBJ2-2
size: .
CDR3: CASSLAGQPRAGELFF
DNA: TGTGCCAGTAGTCTAGCGGGCCAACCGAGGGCAGGGGAGCTGTTTTTT

D: .
V: TRBV5-1
J: TRBJ2-4
size: .
CDR3: CASSLDVIWEQYF
DNA: TGCGCCAGCAGCTTGGACGTGATTTGGGAGCAGTACTTC

D: TRBD1
V: TRBV6-2/TRBV6-3
J: TRBJ2-2
size: .
CDR3: CATDSQTGVAGELFF
DNA: TGTGCCACAGACTCACAGACAGGGGTAGCCGGGGAGCTGTTTTTT

D: .
V: TRBV5-4
J: TRBJ1-2
size: .
CDR3: CASSVLPRDGEHYGYTF
DNA: TGTGCCAGCAGCGTGTTACCCCGGGACGGCGAACACTATGGCTACACCTTC

D: TRBD1
V: TRBV2
J: TRBJ2-5
size: .
CDR3: CATYGQGVRGTQYF
DNA: TGTGCCACCTACGGACAGGGGGTTCGAGGGACCCAGTACTTC

D: .
V: TRBV29-1
J: TRBJ2-7
size: .
CDR3: CSVVNGYEQYF
DNA: TGCAGCGTTGTTAATGGGTACGAGCAGTACTTC

D: .
V: TRBV9
J: TRBJ1-5
size: .
CDR3: CASSAVDSPNQPQHF
DNA: TGTGCCAGCAGCGCTGTCGACAGTCCCAATCAGCCCCAGCATTTT

D: .
V: TRBV29-1
J: TRBJ2-7
size: few
CDR3: CSVVDRPASSYEQYF
DNA: TGCAGCGTTGTTGACAGACCTGCTAGCTCCTACGAGCAGTACTTC

D: .
V: TRBV27
J: TRBJ2-3
size: .
CDR3: CASSLWPAAINTQYF
DNA: TGTGCCAGCAGTTTATGGCCGGCAGCTATTAATACGCAGTATTTT

D: .
V: TRBV28
J: TRBJ2-1
size: few
CDR3: CASTIDTAGAYNEQFF
DNA: TGTGCCAGCACGATCGACACGGCTGGGGCCTACAATGAGCAGTTCTTC

D: .
V: TRBV9
J: TRBJ1-2
size: .
CDR3: CASRNPGHETNYGYTF
DNA: TGTGCCAGCCGAAACCCGGGACACGAGACTAACTATGGCTACACCTTC

D: .
V: TRBV21-1
J: TRBJ2-1
size: .
CDR3: CASSTPGLRSYNEQFF
DNA: TGTGCCAGCAGCACGCCGGGACTAAGGTCCTACAATGAGCAGTTCTTC

D: TRBD1
V: TRBV28
J: TRBJ1-2
size: .
CDR3: CASSLGNRGYGYTF
DNA: TGTGCCAGCAGTTTAGGCAACAGGGGCTATGGCTACACCTTC

D: .
V: TRBV15
J: TRBJ2-3
size: .
CDR3: CATSRDNRGTDTQYF
DNA: TGTGCCACCAGCAGAGACAACAGGGGCACAGATACGCAGTATTTT

D: .
V: TRBV9
J: TRBJ1-5
size: .
CDR3: CASSEGSGNQPQHF
DNA: TGTGCCAGCAGCGAAGGGTCGGGCAATCAGCCCCAGCATTTT

D: .
V: TRBV29-1
J: TRBJ2-1
size: few
CDR3: CSGMTTTNEQFF
DNA: TGCAGCGGAATGACCACAACCAATGAGCAGTTCTTC

D: TRBD2
V: TRBV20-1
J: TRBJ2-1
size: .
CDR3: CSARAVGGTGLAGGPSYNEQFF
DNA: TGCAGCGCTAGAGCAGTTGGGGGCACGGGACTAGCGGGGGGGCCGTCCTACAATGAGCAGTTCTTC

D: TRBD1
V: TRBV15
J: TRBJ2-7
size: many
CDR3: CATRAGTGFYEQYF
DNA: TGTGCCACCAGAGCCGGGACAGGGTTCTACGAGCAGTACTTC

D: .
V: TRBV7-2
J: TRBJ1-2
size: once
CDR3: CASSLTGLNTGGYTF
DNA: TGTGCCAGCAGCTTAACGGGACTAAATACTGGGGGTTACACCTTC

D: .
V: TRBV29-1
J: TRBJ2-3
size: .
CDR3: CSASAGQGDTQYF
DNA: TGCAGCGCCTCCGCCGGGCAGGGTGATACGCAGTATTTT

D: .
V: TRBV9
J: TRBJ2-1
size: .
CDR3: CASSAEGGYNEQFF
DNA: TGTGCCAGCAGCGCGGAGGGGGGATACAATGAGCAGTTCTTC

D: .
V: TRBV5-4
J: TRBJ1-1
size: .
CDR3: CASSVGASRGFF
DNA: TGTGCCAGCAGCGTCGGAGCCTCGAGGGGTTTCTTT